This T cell receptor beta chain was documented in a study of CD8+CD57+ T cells in acquired aplastic anemia. Overall study: Sorted CD4+ plus CD8+ cells gave DNA averaging about 3.2 ug. General study findings and limits: Between the patient and control groups, CD8+ Simpson's diversity did not differ significantly. Patients and controls were found to share some 30 CD8+ CDR3 sequences.

Patients included in sequencing had previously demonstrated CD8+CD57+ cell expansion by flow cytometry. Blood was sampled before the patients had received any therapy. A note on this clonotype: Its antigen is as yet unknown.

Germline assignment: CDR1 SGHTA and CDR2 FQGNSA. The V end lost 6 bases, the J end lost 3 bases, and 2 bases lay between the germline ends. CDR3 length: 10 residues. Using genomic DNA as the template, TCR beta VDJ and CDR3 profiling was carried out. MiXCR, run by TCRdb on the reads, gives a single entry per CDR3 protein. The sample contains about 98,000 distinct CDR3 sequences, about 63% of which appear only once. This receptor was obtained from a human donor with aplastic anemia. The source material was sorted CD4+, CD8+, or CD8+CD57+ T cells (not recorded which) from PBMCs. The V gene is TRBV7-2, the J gene TRBJ2-5, with no clear D. The chain's CDR3 is CASSEETQYF. CDR3 bases: TGTGCCAGCAGTGAAGAGACCCAGTACTTC.